The rows below give T cell receptor beta chains drawn from one sample of a study of OX40 agonist ivuxolimab in advanced cancers. Profiled with immunoSEQ multiplex PCR; TCRdb holds only in-frame clones, not every one. This table has about 26,000 clones, 88% appearing once. This material consisted of CD4+ or CD8+ T cells sorted from blood, taken in a trial of the OX40 agonist ivuxolimab. The receptors were sampled from an adult with an advanced solid tumor such as melanoma, head and neck, liver or kidney cancer. CDR3s include the opening cysteine and the closing phenylalanine or tryptophan. A D gene is named only where the DNA matches it firmly. Clone size is stated in some rows and not others, as once, few, many or a class when expanded.

TRBJ1-4 | TRBV5-1 | . | few | CASGSGGNEKLFF | TGCGCCAGCGGCTCGGGGGGTAATGAAAAACTGTTTTTT
TRBJ2-7 | TRBV28 | . | . | CASNPLGLNSYEQYF | TGTGCCAGCAATCCCTTGGGGTTAAACTCCTACGAGCAGTACTTC
TRBJ1-1 | TRBV7-9 | . | . | CASSLVGMNTEAFF | TGTGCCAGCAGCTTAGTGGGAATGAACACTGAAGCTTTCTTT
TRBJ2-1 | TRBV27 | . | . | CASSFPGQFNEQFF | TGTGCCAGCAGTTTCCCCGGACAGTTCAATGAGCAGTTCTTC
TRBJ2-7 | TRBV4-1 | TRBD2 | . | CASSPPFEELAGLYEQYF | TGCGCCAGCAGCCCGCCTTTCGAGGAACTAGCGGGTCTATACGAGCAGTACTTC
TRBJ1-5 | TRBV5-1 | . | . | CASSYDRGQPQHF | TGCGCCAGCAGCTACGACAGAGGGCAGCCCCAGCATTTT
TRBJ2-3 | TRBV28 | . | . | CASSYLQLRTDTSTDTQYF | TGTGCCAGCAGTTACCTACAACTCCGGACAGACACTAGCACAGATACGCAGTATTTT
TRBJ1-1 | TRBV27 | . | . | CASSTLDQGNTEAFF | TGTGCCAGCAGTACTTTAGATCAGGGGAACACTGAAGCTTTCTTT
TRBJ1-4 | TRBV5-1 | TRBD1 | . | CASSLMGQNEKLFF | TGCGCCAGCAGCCTTATGGGACAGAATGAAAAACTGTTTTTT
TRBJ2-1 | TRBV28 | . | . | CASRAGQGGYNEQFF | TGTGCCAGCAGGGCGGGGCAGGGGGGTTACAATGAGCAGTTCTTC
TRBJ1-5 | TRBV7-2 | . | . | CASSLGGRNQPQHF | TGTGCCAGCAGCTTAGGAGGACGAAATCAGCCCCAGCATTTT
TRBJ2-7 | TRBV4-3 | . | . | CASSQESGDEQYF | TGCGCCAGCAGCCAAGAGTCGGGGGACGAGCAGTACTTC
TRBJ2-7 | TRBV6-5 | . | . | CASTTRENSYEQYF | TGTGCCAGCACCACACGGGAAAACTCCTACGAGCAGTACTTC
TRBJ2-2 | TRBV7-3 | . | once | CASRSGPNTGELFF | TGTGCCAGCAGATCAGGCCCGAACACCGGGGAGCTGTTTTTT
TRBJ1-1 | TRBV25-1 | . | . | CASSELSSGGTEAFF | TGTGCCAGCAGTGAATTATCGAGCGGTGGCACTGAAGCTTTCTTT
TRBJ1-2 | TRBV7-2 | . | . | CASSPDSWNGYTF | TGTGCCAGCAGCCCCGACAGTTGGAATGGCTACACCTTC
TRBJ2-7 | TRBV11-2 | . | . | CASSPTYRAYEQYF | TGTGCCAGCAGCCCGACATATCGAGCCTACGAGCAGTACTTC
TRBJ1-5 | TRBV19 | . | . | CASSTPYNLSQHF | TGTGCCAGTAGTACCCCCTATAATCTGTCCCAGCATTTT
TRBJ2-5 | TRBV19 | TRBD1 | . | CATGQGASQYF | TGTGCCACCGGACAGGGAGCGTCCCAGTACTTC
TRBJ2-2 | TRBV19 | TRBD2 | . | CASSPLAGAVTGELFF | TGTGCCAGTAGTCCACTAGCGGGAGCGGTCACCGGGGAGCTGTTTTTT
TRBJ2-2 | TRBV5-1 | . | once | CASSLAPTGFTGELFF | TGCGCCAGCAGCTTGGCCCCTACAGGGTTTACCGGGGAGCTGTTTTTT
TRBJ2-1 | TRBV4-1 | . | once | CASSQGLSYNEQFF | TGCGCCAGCAGCCAAGGGCTCTCCTACAATGAGCAGTTCTTC
TRBJ2-1 | TRBV9 | . | . | CASSSRDQSSYNEQFF | TGTGCCAGCAGCTCCCGGGACCAAAGCTCCTACAATGAGCAGTTCTTC
TRBJ2-7 | TRBV7-6 | . | . | CASSFAKGHEQYF | TGTGCCAGCAGCTTCGCCAAAGGCCACGAGCAGTACTTC
TRBJ1-1 | TRBV5-1 | . | . | CASSLNTEAFF | TGCGCCAGCAGCCTGAACACTGAAGCTTTCTTT
TRBJ2-7 | TRBV5-4 | . | . | CASSQEATGQFYEQYF | TGCGCCAGCAGCCAAGAGGCGACAGGCCAATTCTACGAGCAGTACTTC
TRBJ2-7 | TRBV4-3 | TRBD1 | . | CASSPTGGLYEQYF | TGCGCCAGCAGCCCGACAGGGGGCCTCTACGAGCAGTACTTC
TRBJ2-7 | TRBV27 | . | . | CASSLIGGAYEQYF | TGTGCCAGCAGTTTAATAGGGGGGGCCTACGAGCAGTACTTC